Here is one TCR beta chain with its context. Its antigen is not yet known. No base qualities exist here, and no much larger clone lies one base off it. CDR1 SGHRS and CDR2 YFSETQ were looked up in the germline V gene. The CDR3 goes from the cysteine to the phenylalanine over 14 residues. The kept DNA is CDR3 alone, 42 bases in frame from the first base. V is cut by 4 bases and J by 3 bases, and the space between the germline ends is 14 bases. From each donor, a single peripheral blood sample of around 0.12 L on average was drawn into heparinised tubes. A BD FACSAria II was used to sort naive, central memory, regulatory and stem cell-like memory CD4+ T cells with a panel that included CD45RO, CCR7, CD25, CD127, CD95 and CD27. All sorted populations exceeded 95% purity. PBMCs were isolated immediately by Lymphoprep density gradient centrifugation and stained directly without culture. So that batch effects would be minimized, each experiment stained and sorted samples in pairs, pairing one healthy donor with one patient.

These data originate in a study of beta chain features in type 1 diabetes (dated by TCRdb to the late 2010s). The study in broad terms: No differences in mean age, gender distribution, total cell number or subset yield were found between patients and healthy donors. A total of approximately 100,000,000 sorted cells were examined across all samples, and the number of cells per subset was strongly correlated with RNA yield. The study compared TCRB repertoires of sorted circulating CD4+ T cell subsets between recently diagnosed type 1 diabetes patients and matched healthy donors. Regulatory and stem cell-like memory subsets were isolated from only 8 patients and about 8 healthy donors, whereas naive and central memory subsets came from all 30 or so donors. What the study reported, not specific to this receptor: The naive, central memory and regulatory TCRB repertoires appeared to resemble one another more closely among patients than among healthy donors. HLA sub-analyses involved small numbers of individuals, so any influence of HLA type on TCRB rearrangement remained unresolved. PCR might favor shorter templates, but patient and control samples were amplified and corrected together, so any skew would affect both groups equally. Sequencing cDNA rather than genomic DNA could over-represent highly expressing activated cells, although activation and CD3 levels did not differ between groups. At VDJ recombination sites, patients with type 1 diabetes made fewer insertions and deleted more nucleotides, a pattern implying thymic rearrangement abnormalities. Type 1 diabetes patients showed a moderate but significant shortening of TCRB CDR3 length in all four CD4+ subsets.

The entire isolated RNA was reverse transcribed using the High Capacity cDNA Reverse Transcription Kit, and thus expressed TCRB transcripts were sequenced. Naive, central memory and regulatory T cell samples underwent deep immunoSEQ sequencing, averaging about 3.57 million total reads per sample. Sorted cells were lysed in RLT buffer and RNA was extracted with DNase-treated RNeasy Micro or Mini kits, depending on cell number. Each cell subset was processed on its own to prevent cross-contamination, while patient and healthy donor samples were processed together. The immunoSEQ multiplex PCR was used to amplify TCRB sequences from cDNA, generating 87-bp fragments that spanned the CDR3 region. Sequencing of the amplicons was performed on the Illumina HiSeq platform. From the authors' description of their analysis: PCR bias was corrected computationally using synthetic template baselines, and reads within Hamming distance 2 were collapsed, with unmergeable singletons discarded. Reads were aligned to IMGT to assign V, D and J genes, CDR3 length, and insertions or deletions at six rearrangement sites. Within each subset, clonotype counts were normalized to sorted cell number, after which true diversity and Gini coefficients were computed with the tcR R package. The overlap coefficient, calculated on TCRB nucleotide sequences, was used to quantify repertoire sharing. As a proxy for the pre-selection repertoire, out-of-frame TCRB sequences from naive cells were analyzed. The table was pulled from immuneACCESS by TCRdb, which kept in-frame rearrangements only. Such tables lose some clones; where checked, under half of the loss comes from unresolved V genes, and the rest has no known cause. V and J calls and clone size come straight from that table; D and trimming were deduced from the DNA. Present in this sample are about 240,000 clones, 11% to 15% of which were seen just once. Jointly, the top ten make up around 0.019% of the sample.

The clonotype was recovered from a young man with type 1 diabetes. The sample consisted of naive CD4+ T cells from blood. Reading the label with the study, this specimen's cell subset or site is: true naive CD4+ T cells. The sequence joins TRBV5-1 to TRBJ2-7, and possibly TRBD2, on 6 matching bases. The DNA sequence reads TGCGCCAGCAGCCCCACGGGGGTGAACTACGAGCAGTACTTC. Its translation reads: CASSPTGVNYEQYF.